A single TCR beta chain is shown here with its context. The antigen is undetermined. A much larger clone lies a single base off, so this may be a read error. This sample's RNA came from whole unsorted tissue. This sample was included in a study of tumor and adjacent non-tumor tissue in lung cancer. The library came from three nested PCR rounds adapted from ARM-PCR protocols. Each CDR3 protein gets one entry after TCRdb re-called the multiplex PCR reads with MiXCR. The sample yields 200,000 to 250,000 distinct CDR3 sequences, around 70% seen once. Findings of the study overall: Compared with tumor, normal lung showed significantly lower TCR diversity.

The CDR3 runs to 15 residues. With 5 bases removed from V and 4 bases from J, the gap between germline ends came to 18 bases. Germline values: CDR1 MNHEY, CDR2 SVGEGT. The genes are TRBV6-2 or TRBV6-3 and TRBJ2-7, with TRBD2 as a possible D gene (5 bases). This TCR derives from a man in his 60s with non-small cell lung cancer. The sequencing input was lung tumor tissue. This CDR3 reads CASSDPSWSSYEQYF. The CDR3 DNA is TGTGCCAGCAGTGATCCTAGCTGGAGTTCTTACGAGCAGTACTTC.